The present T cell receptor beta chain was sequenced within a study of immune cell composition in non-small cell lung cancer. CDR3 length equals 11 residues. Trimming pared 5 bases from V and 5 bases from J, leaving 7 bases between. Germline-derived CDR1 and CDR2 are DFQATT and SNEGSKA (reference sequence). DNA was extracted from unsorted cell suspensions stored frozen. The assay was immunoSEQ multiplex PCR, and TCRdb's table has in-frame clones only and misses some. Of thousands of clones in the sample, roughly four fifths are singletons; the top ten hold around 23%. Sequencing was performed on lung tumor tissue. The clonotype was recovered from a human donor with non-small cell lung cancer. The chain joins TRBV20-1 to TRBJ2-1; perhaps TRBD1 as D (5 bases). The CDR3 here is CSAGAHNEQFF. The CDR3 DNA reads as TGCAGTGCTGGGGCTCACAATGAGCAGTTCTTC.